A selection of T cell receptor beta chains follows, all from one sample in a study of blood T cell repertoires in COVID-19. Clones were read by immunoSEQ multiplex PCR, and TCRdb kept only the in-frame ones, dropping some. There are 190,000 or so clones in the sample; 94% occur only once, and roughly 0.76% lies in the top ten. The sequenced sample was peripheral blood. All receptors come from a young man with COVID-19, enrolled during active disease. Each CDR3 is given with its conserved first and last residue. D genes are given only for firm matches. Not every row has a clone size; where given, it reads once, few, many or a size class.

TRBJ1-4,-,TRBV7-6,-,CASSLEAWQNNEKLFF,TGTGCCAGCAGCTTAGAAGCGTGGCAGAACAATGAAAAACTGTTTTTT
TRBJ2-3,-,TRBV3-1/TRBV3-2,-,CASSQVPSTDTQYF,TGTGCCAGCAGCCAAGTCCCTAGCACAGATACGCAGTATTTT
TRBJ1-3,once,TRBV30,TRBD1,CALQGVGLSGNTIYF,TGTGCCTTACAGGGGGTGGGTCTCTCTGGAAACACCATATATTTT
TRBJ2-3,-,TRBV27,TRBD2,CASRSRGLGGTDTQYF,TGTGCCAGCAGGTCTAGGGGACTAGGAGGCACAGATACGCAGTATTTT
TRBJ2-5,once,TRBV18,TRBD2,CASSPSTSGTQYF,TGTGCCAGCTCACCCTCGACTAGCGGGACCCAGTACTTC
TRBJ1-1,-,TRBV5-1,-,CASSLTGMAMNTEAFF,TGCGCCAGCAGCTTGACAGGGATGGCCATGAACACTGAAGCTTTCTTT
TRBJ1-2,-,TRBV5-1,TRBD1,CASSPGTGKGHGYTF,TGCGCCAGCAGCCCCGGGACAGGGAAGGGCCATGGCTACACCTTC
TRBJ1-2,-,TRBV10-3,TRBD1,CAISRAGTAMLAYGYTF,TGTGCCATCAGTAGGGCCGGGACAGCCATGCTTGCCTATGGCTACACCTTC
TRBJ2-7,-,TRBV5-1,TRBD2,CASSIYSGVIYEQYF,TGCGCCAGCAGCATCTATAGCGGGGTGATCTACGAGCAGTACTTC
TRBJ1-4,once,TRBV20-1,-,CSASDDSGEKLFF,TGCAGTGCTAGTGACGACAGTGGTGAAAAACTGTTTTTT
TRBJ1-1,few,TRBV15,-,CATSREGVNTEAFF,TGTGCCACCAGTCGGGAGGGGGTCAACACTGAAGCTTTCTTT
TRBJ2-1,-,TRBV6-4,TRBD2,CASSEGRGGYNEQFF,TGTGCCAGCAGTGAGGGTCGCGGGGGGTACAATGAGCAGTTCTTC
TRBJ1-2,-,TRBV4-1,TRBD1,CASSQDDRGYYGYTF,TGCGCCAGCAGCCAAGACGACAGGGGTTACTATGGCTACACCTTC
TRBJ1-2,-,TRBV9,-,CASSSIDMQLYGYTF,TGTGCCAGCAGCAGCATCGACATGCAGCTCTATGGCTACACCTTC
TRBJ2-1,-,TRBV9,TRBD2,CASSALAGLRNEQFF,TGTGCCAGCAGCGCACTAGCGGGGTTGAGGAATGAGCAGTTCTTC
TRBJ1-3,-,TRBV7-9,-,CASSLVGGAGNTIYF,TGTGCCAGCAGCTTAGTTGGGGGCGCTGGAAACACCATATATTTT
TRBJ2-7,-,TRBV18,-,CASSPVRGYHEQYF,TGTGCCAGCTCACCCGTTAGAGGGTACCACGAGCAGTACTTC
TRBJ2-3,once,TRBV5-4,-,CASSLAWGGADTQYF,TGTGCCAGCAGCTTGGCCTGGGGCGGGGCAGATACGCAGTATTTT
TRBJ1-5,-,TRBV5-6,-,CASSLLSQPQHF,TGTGCCAGCAGCTTGCTCTCTCAGCCCCAGCATTTT
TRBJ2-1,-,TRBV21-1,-,CASSNGEGGLSYNEQFF,TGTGCCAGCAGCAATGGGGAGGGGGGGCTCTCCTACAATGAGCAGTTCTTC
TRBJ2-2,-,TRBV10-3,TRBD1,CAIKKGALGTGELFF,TGTGCCATCAAAAAGGGGGCTTTAGGGACCGGGGAGCTGTTTTTT
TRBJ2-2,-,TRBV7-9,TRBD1,CASSLSTGAGELFF,TGTGCCAGCAGCTTATCGACAGGGGCCGGGGAGCTGTTTTTT
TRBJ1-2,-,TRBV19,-,CASSLGGPGGYTF,TGTGCCAGTAGTTTGGGGGGGCCCGGTGGCTACACCTTC
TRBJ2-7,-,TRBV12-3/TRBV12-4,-,CASSLPTYEQYF,TGTGCCAGCAGTTTACCCACCTACGAGCAGTACTTC
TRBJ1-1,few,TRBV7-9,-,CASSLEQVTTEAFF,TGTGCCAGCAGCTTAGAGCAAGTTACCACTGAAGCTTTCTTT
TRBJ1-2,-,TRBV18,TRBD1,CASSPGQAMNYGYTF,TGTGCCAGCTCACCGGGACAGGCAATGAACTATGGCTACACCTTC
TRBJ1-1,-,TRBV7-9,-,CASSFQNTEAFF,TGTGCCAGCAGCTTTCAGAACACTGAAGCTTTCTTT
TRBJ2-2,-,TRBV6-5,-,CASRGSNTGELFF,TGTGCCAGCAGGGGGAGTAACACCGGGGAGCTGTTTTTT
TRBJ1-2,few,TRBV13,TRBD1,CASSLGSGGYGYTF,TGTGCCAGCAGCTTAGGCTCAGGGGGCTATGGCTACACCTTC
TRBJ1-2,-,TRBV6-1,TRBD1,CASSEIWTGGSGYTF,TGTGCCAGCAGTGAAATTTGGACAGGGGGCTCTGGCTACACCTTC
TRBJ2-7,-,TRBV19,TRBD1,CASSRGTELSSYEQYF,TGTGCCAGTAGTAGGGGGACAGAGTTAAGCTCCTACGAGCAGTACTTC
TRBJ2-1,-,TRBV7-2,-,CASSLETGNKEQFF,TGTGCCAGCAGCTTAGAGACCGGGAATAAAGAGCAGTTCTTC
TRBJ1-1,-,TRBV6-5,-,CASSERGTEAFF,TGTGCCAGCAGCGAGCGGGGGACTGAAGCTTTCTTT
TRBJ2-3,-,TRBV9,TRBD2,CASSVAQLAGGADTQYF,TGTGCCAGCAGCGTAGCTCAACTAGCGGGGGGCGCAGATACGCAGTATTTT
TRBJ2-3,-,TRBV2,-,CASATEGSGDTQYF,TGTGCCAGCGCAACCGAAGGATCGGGGGATACGCAGTATTTT
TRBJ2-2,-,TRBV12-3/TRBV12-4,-,CASTRESGELFF,TGTGCCAGCACCCGGGAGTCCGGGGAGCTGTTTTTT
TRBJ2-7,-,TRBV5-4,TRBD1,CASSADRGGHYEQYF,TGTGCCAGCAGCGCAGACAGGGGAGGACACTACGAGCAGTACTTC
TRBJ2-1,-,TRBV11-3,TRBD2,CASSLEPWLAGGMYNEQFF,TGTGCCAGCAGCTTAGAGCCGTGGCTAGCGGGGGGCATGTACAATGAGCAGTTCTTC
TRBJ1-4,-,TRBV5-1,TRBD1,CASSLTPTGGGEKLFF,TGCGCCAGCAGCTTGACCCCGACAGGGGGAGGTGAAAAACTGTTTTTT
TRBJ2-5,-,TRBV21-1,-,CASSKGPDKQETQYF,TGTGCCAGCAGCAAAGGTCCGGACAAACAAGAGACCCAGTACTTC
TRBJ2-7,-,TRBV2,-,CASSDSEVLPLEQYF,TGTGCCAGCAGTGATTCTGAGGTCCTGCCGCTCGAGCAGTACTTC
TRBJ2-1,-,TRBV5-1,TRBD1,CASSSGQTYNEQFF,TGCGCCAGCAGCTCGGGACAGACCTACAATGAGCAGTTCTTC
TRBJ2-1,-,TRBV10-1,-,CASSEWATLSSYNEQFF,TGCGCCAGCAGTGAGTGGGCTACCTTGAGCTCCTACAATGAGCAGTTCTTC
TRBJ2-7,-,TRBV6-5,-,CATRAVTGKYF,TGTGCCACCCGCGCCGTTACAGGGAAGTACTTC
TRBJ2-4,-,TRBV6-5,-,CASSYDRVAKNIQYF,TGTGCCAGCAGTTACGATAGAGTAGCCAAAAACATTCAGTACTTC
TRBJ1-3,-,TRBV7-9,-,CASSPASSGNTIYF,TGTGCCAGCAGCCCTGCTAGCTCTGGAAACACCATATATTTT
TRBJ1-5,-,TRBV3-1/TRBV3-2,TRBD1,CASSQTGGLRQPQHF,TGTGCCAGCAGCCAGACAGGGGGACTGCGACAGCCCCAGCATTTT
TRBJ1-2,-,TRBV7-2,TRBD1,CASAGQGIFYGYTF,TGTGCCAGCGCGGGACAGGGGATCTTTTATGGCTACACCTTC